The 10 T cell receptor beta chains listed next were all sequenced from one sample in a study of radiotherapy plus CTLA-4 blockade in lung cancer. TCRdb keeps only in-frame clones here, not all; method: immunoSEQ multiplex PCR. Of 65,000 to 90,000 clones in the sample, about 88% were seen once. The starting material was peripheral blood, obtained from a patient treated with radiotherapy plus ipilimumab. The receptors derive from a human donor with non-small cell lung cancer who had stable disease on radiotherapy plus ipilimumab.

This clone was seen a handful of times. The chain carries TRBV7-9 and TRBJ2-1; a possible D gene is TRBD2 (5 bases). V was trimmed by 5 bases and J by 3 bases, leaving 11 bases between them. Germline CDR1 SEHNR, CDR2 FQNEAQ (reference sequence). The CDR3 length is 14 residues. DNA of the CDR3: TGTGCCAGCAGCCCCACTGGAGGCTACAATGAGCAGTTCTTC. It is translated as CASSPTGGYNEQFF. The variable domain in full, with the rest retrieved from reference TRBV7-9 and TRBJ2-1, is DTGVSQNPRHKITKRGQNVTFRCDPISEHNRLYWYRQTLGQGPEFLTYFQNEAQLEKSRLLSDRFSAERPKGSFSTLEIQRTEQGDSAMYLCASSPTGGYNEQFFGPGTRLTVL.

A few counts support this clone. V and J are TRBV5-1 and TRBJ2-5; 14 nucleotides agree with TRBD2. Per germline, CDR1 SGHRS and CDR2 YFSETQ. CDR3 length: 16 residues. J gave up 5 bases and V 4 bases, and 7 bases lay outside the gene matches. In nucleotides, the CDR3 is TGCGCCAGCAGCGTCGGGACTAGCGGGGGCGGGGAGACCCAGTACTTC. Its protein product is CASSVGTSGGGETQYF.

In this sample, this clone turned up once. This rearrangement joins TRBV6-6 to TRBJ2-7, with TRBD1 identical over 9 bases. The junction had 3 bases not matched to a gene; V was cut back by 0 bases and J by 6 bases. The CDR3 is made up of 14 amino acids. Germline V gene data show CDR1 as MNHNY and CDR2 as SVGAGI (reference sequence). In DNA form, the CDR3 reads TGTGCCAGCAGTTACTCAAACAGGGGGCCCGAGCAGTACTTC. Encoded protein: CASSYSNRGPEQYF.

The chain recombines TRBV5-1 with TRBJ1-5; D unresolved. The CDR3 is 13 amino acids. Per germline, CDR1 SGHRS and CDR2 YFSETQ. V dropped 7 bases and J dropped 3 bases, with 11 bases sitting between them. CDR3 bases: TGCGCCAGCCTTTTCGGAGTCAATCAGCCCCAGCATTTT. The encoded protein is CASLFGVNQPQHF.

The CDR3 region is CASSLDIGGPEKLFF. The CDR3 nucleotides read TGTGCCAGCAGCTTAGATATTGGGGGTCCTGAAAAACTGTTTTTT. The rearrangement links TRBV7-9 to TRBJ1-4, with D perhaps matching TRBD1 (5 bases). The CDR3 length is 15 residues. The V gene lost 1 base and the J gene lost 7 bases, with 13 bases spanning the gap. CDR1 and CDR2 from the germline V gene are SEHNR and FQNEAQ (reference sequence).

The gene calls are TRBV28 and TRBJ2-5; D remains ambiguous. Gene TRBJ2-7 matches the end of the DNA better, so the J call may be wrong. CDR3 length: 14 amino acids. The germline V gene has CDR1 MDHEN and CDR2 SYDVKM. The CDR3 DNA follows: TGTGCCAGCAGTTTTCCCCCCCGGGTCTACGAGCAGTACTTC. Translated, it gives CASSFPPRVYEQYF.

The chain links TRBV7-9 to TRBJ2-1; tentatively, D is TRBD2 (6 bases). V was shortened by 5 bases and J by 9 bases, with 20 bases between the two germline ends. This CDR3 is built from 15 residues. CDR1 and CDR2 (germline): SEHNR, FQNEAQ (reference sequence). The CDR3 loop reads CASSPPRGGEVEQFF. The CDR3, as DNA: TGTGCCAGCAGCCCCCCGCGCGGCGGGGAAGTTGAGCAGTTCTTC.

This sequence joins TRBV5-1 and TRBJ2-5; 11 bases are shared with TRBD2. CDR1 and CDR2 from the germline V gene are SGHRS and YFSETQ. The CDR3 has 16 amino acids. The ends lost 0 bases at V and 4 bases at J; junction bases unmatched: 5. The CDR3 loop reads CASSLAGLAGRETQYF. The CDR3, as DNA: TGCGCCAGCAGCTTGGCTGGACTAGCGGGTAGAGAGACCCAGTACTTC. Combining the CDR3 with reference TRBV5-1 and TRBJ2-5 gives the whole variable domain KAGVTQTPRYLIKTRGQQVTLSCSPISGHRSVSWYQQTPGQGLQFLFEYFSETQRNKGNFPGRFSGRQFSNSRSEMNVSTLELGDSALYLCASSLAGLAGRETQYFGPGTRLLVL.

The chain joins TRBV7-3 to TRBJ2-1; 8 bases match TRBD2. Losses at the gene ends were 5 bases for V and 6 bases for J; bases not matched to a gene: 12. CDR1 is SGHTA, CDR2 FQGTGA, per germline. This CDR3 is built from 16 residues. CDR3 protein: CASSPNRGGRFNEQFF. CDR3 sequence (DNA): TGTGCCAGCAGCCCAAACCGGGGGGGCAGGTTCAATGAGCAGTTCTTC. Based on the CDR3 plus reference TRBV7-3 and TRBJ2-1, the full variable domain is GAGVSQTPSNKVTEKGKYVELRCDPISGHTALYWYRQSLGQGPEFLIYFQGTGAADDSGLPNDRFFAVRPEGSVSTLKIQRTERGDSAVYLCASSPNRGGRFNEQFFGPGTRLTVL.

This chain uses TRBV7-2 with TRBJ2-7; no clear D. V lost 5 bases, J lost 3 bases, and 20 bases lay in between. The CDR3 has 16 amino acids. Germline CDR1 and CDR2: SGHTA and FQGNSA. CDR3 amino acids: CASSPSWSMGLYEQYF. CDR3 nucleotides: TGTGCCAGCAGCCCCTCTTGGTCCATGGGCCTCTACGAGCAGTACTTC. The full variable domain, with the rest looked up from reference TRBV7-2 and TRBJ2-7, is GAGVSQSPSNKVTEKGKDVELRCDPISGHTALYWYRQSLGQGLEFLIYFQGNSAPDKSGLPSDRFSAERTGGSVSTLTIQRTQQEDSAVYLCASSPSWSMGLYEQYFGPGTRLTVT.